These 32 T cell receptor beta chains came from one sample sequenced in a study of beta chain features in type 1 diabetes. The whole isolated RNA underwent reverse transcription, so sequencing captured expressed TCRB transcripts. Produced via immunoSEQ multiplex PCR; TCRdb's table is partial and in-frame only. Here the sample spans about 130,000 clones, just over 9% being singletons. Input material: central memory CD4+ T cells from blood. The receptors here all came from a young man in good health.

This chain uses TRBV5-4 with TRBJ1-2; possibly TRBD1 for D (5 bases). The CDR3 loop spans 13 amino acids. The V end was cut by 0 bases, the J end by 4 bases, with 7 bases between. Germline V gene sequence: CDR1 SGHNT, CDR2 YYREEE (reference sequence). The CDR3 loop reads CASSLAGSYGYTF. Written as DNA, the CDR3 is TGTGCCAGCAGCTTGGCAGGGTCCTATGGCTACACCTTC.

This clone was seen only a few times. The gene calls are TRBV5-1 and TRBJ1-1, with 8 bases fitting TRBD1. V lost 4 bases to trimming and J lost 6 bases; unmatched junction nucleotides: 2. The CDR3 runs to 12 residues. Germline V gene data show CDR1 as SGHRS and CDR2 as YFSETQ. Here the CDR3 reads CASSGTGPEAFF. As DNA, the CDR3 is TGCGCCAGCAGCGGGACAGGACCTGAAGCTTTCTTT.

This clone was recorded a few times. V usage is TRBV7-2 and J usage is TRBJ2-7; D possibly corresponds to TRBD2 (6 bases). The germline V and J ends were trimmed by 2 bases and 0 bases, with 14 bases remaining between them. This CDR3 spans 16 amino acids. Germline assignment: CDR1 SGHTA and CDR2 FQGNSA. The CDR3 loop reads CASSLYAGSGSYEQYF. Here the CDR3 DNA reads TGTGCCAGCAGCTTATACGCGGGGTCCGGCTCCTACGAGCAGTACTTC.

The CDR3 DNA follows: TGTGCCACCAGCAACACGGGACAGGGAAACAATGAGCAGTTCTTC. It codes for CATSNTGQGNNEQFF. V and J are TRBV15 and TRBJ2-1, with 9 bases matching TRBD1. This CDR3 spans 15 amino acids. Losses at the gene ends were 4 bases for V and 5 bases for J; bases not matched to a gene: 6. The germline V gene encodes CDR1 LNHNV and CDR2 YYDKDF (reference sequence).

The CDR3 loop is CASSTLAGSTGELFF. CDR3 DNA: TGTGCCAGCAGCACATTAGCGGGGAGTACCGGGGAGCTGTTTTTT. The V gene is TRBV11-2, the J gene TRBJ2-2; 8 nucleotides line up with TRBD2. This CDR3 is 15 amino acids long. Germline V gene data show CDR1 as SGHAT and CDR2 as FQNNGV. Losses at the gene ends were 5 bases for V and 5 bases for J; bases not matched to a gene: 7.

The chain has TRBV7-9 and TRBJ2-1; 12 positions agree with TRBD1. The V segment lost 3 bases and the J segment 7 bases; nucleotides outside the gene matches: 13. Germline V gives CDR1 SEHNR, CDR2 FQNEAQ (reference sequence). This CDR3 spans 18 amino acids. The CDR3 loop reads CASSFKRTGTGGENEQFF. For the CDR3, the DNA is TGTGCCAGCAGCTTCAAGCGAACCGGGACAGGGGGCGAGAATGAGCAGTTCTTC.

This clone was counted only a few times. J is TRBJ1-2 and V is TRBV11-3, with D uncertain. The V and J ends lost 2 bases and 8 bases respectively, with 21 bases between them. The CDR3 totals 16 residues. Germline V gives CDR1 SGHNT, CDR2 YENEEA. This CDR3 is CASSLSLGVMLEGYTF. The CDR3 DNA sequence: TGTGCCAGCAGCTTAAGTCTCGGGGTGATGTTGGAAGGCTACACCTTC.

This clone was counted only a few times. The chain links TRBV4-3 to TRBJ2-1; D is possibly TRBD2 (6 bases). The CDR3 is 16 residues long. In germline, CDR1 is LGHNA, CDR2 YSLEER. V lost 1 base and J 4 bases, leaving 14 bases between the germline ends. CDR3 in amino acids: CASSQGVLAIYNEQFF. For the CDR3, the DNA is TGCGCCAGCAGCCAAGGTGTACTAGCCATATACAATGAGCAGTTCTTC.

This clone has only a few counts. The chain employs TRBV7-9 and TRBJ2-7; D may be TRBD1 (6 bases). The V gene lost 4 bases and the J gene lost 4 bases, with 29 bases spanning the gap. The CDR3 totals 19 residues. Germline V gene data show CDR1 as SEHNR and CDR2 as FQNEAQ (reference sequence). DNA of the CDR3: TGTGCCAGCAGCTCCCCGTCCGGTGGCGGACAGTCAAATAAATACGAGCAGTACTTC. This gives the protein CASSSPSGGGQSNKYEQYF.

J is TRBJ1-3 and V is TRBV27, with D unclear. V gave up 6 bases and J gave up 0 bases, with 15 bases separating them. Germline CDR1 and CDR2: MNHEY and SMNVEV (reference sequence). The CDR3 consists of 16 residues. The CDR3 here is CASSPWGGGSGNTIYF. CDR3 sequence (DNA): TGTGCCAGCAGCCCATGGGGAGGAGGCTCTGGAAACACCATATATTTT.

V usage is TRBV5-4 and J usage is TRBJ2-5, with 10 bases matching TRBD2. V was pared by 2 bases and J by 4 bases, with 2 bases of the junction left unmatched. The germline V gene has CDR1 SGHNT and CDR2 YYREEE (reference sequence). The CDR3 contains 14 residues. CDR3 nucleotide sequence: TGTGCCAGCAGCTTTAGCGGGGGGCCAGAGACCCAGTACTTC. It yields the protein CASSFSGGPETQYF.

The rearrangement joins TRBV6-5 to TRBJ1-2, with 9 bases lining up with TRBD1. CDR1 and CDR2 (germline): MNHEY, SVGAGI. CDR3 size: 14 residues. Trimming took 6 bases from V and 8 from J; bases not matched to a gene: 10. For the CDR3, the DNA is TGTGCCAGCAGCTTGTCACAGGGGGCGGGAGGCTACACCTTC. Translated, it gives CASSLSQGAGGYTF.

This clone was observed a few times. V and J are TRBV11-2 and TRBJ1-6; the D is unclear. This CDR3 contains 13 residues. V lost 6 bases and J 5 bases, leaving 8 bases between the germline ends. Germline loops: CDR1 SGHAT, CDR2 FQNNGV. CDR3 coding DNA: TGTGCCAGCAGACCTACGGATAATTCACCCCTCCACTTT. Encoded protein: CASRPTDNSPLHF.

There are a few counts of this clone. The chain recombines TRBV4-2 with TRBJ2-7; TRBD2 agrees at 11 bases. Germline lookup yields CDR1 LGHNA and CDR2 YNFKEQ. The CDR3 extends over 17 amino acids. V lost 1 base to trimming and J lost 0 bases; unmatched junction nucleotides: 5. CDR3 region: CASSQGLAGTVSYEQYF. The CDR3 region has the DNA TGTGCCAGCAGCCAAGGACTAGCGGGGACCGTCTCCTACGAGCAGTACTTC.

This clone was picked up a small number of times. The chain couples TRBV5-1 to TRBJ2-6, with TRBD1 as a possible D gene (5 bases). Germline CDR1 and CDR2: SGHRS and YFSETQ. Trimming stripped 4 bases from V and 4 bases from J, with 18 bases between. The CDR3 contains 17 residues. CDR3 sequence reads: CASSQRSAGSGANVLTF. In DNA, the CDR3 is TGCGCCAGCAGCCAACGTTCGGCAGGGTCGGGGGCCAACGTCCTGACTTTC.

A few counts support this clone. The genes are TRBV5-6 and TRBJ2-1, with a weak D call TRBD2 (5 bases). Germline-derived CDR1 and CDR2 are SGHDT and YYEEEE. The CDR3 length is 13 residues. V was clipped by 3 bases and J by 7 bases, with 11 bases between them. DNA for the CDR3: TGTGCCAGCAGCTGGCAGAGAGGGAATGAGCAGTTCTTC. It specifies CASSWQRGNEQFF.

This clone has only a few counts. The chain recombines TRBV6-6 with TRBJ1-6, with D hard to call. Germline assignment: CDR1 MNHNY and CDR2 SVGAGI (reference sequence). This CDR3 has 15 residues. V was shortened by 3 bases and J by 0 bases, with 6 bases between the two germline ends. The CDR3 here is CASSYASSYNSPLHF. In DNA, the CDR3 is TGTGCCAGCAGTTATGCGAGCTCCTATAATTCACCCCTCCACTTT.

The rearrangement links TRBV7-6 to TRBJ2-1; D may be TRBD2 (6 bases). Per germline, CDR1 SGHVS and CDR2 FNYEAQ. The CDR3 has 16 amino acids. Trimming removed 3 bases at V and 0 bases at J, with 12 bases between. The CDR3 DNA is TGTGCCAGCAGCTTCGGGGGTACTAGCTCCTACAATGAGCAGTTCTTC. Its protein product is CASSFGGTSSYNEQFF.

This chain connects TRBV5-1 to TRBJ2-7; maybe TRBD2 (5 bases). Germline CDR1 SGHRS, CDR2 YFSETQ. The V gene lost 6 bases and the J gene lost 0 bases, with 13 bases spanning the gap. The CDR3 consists of 14 residues. The DNA of the CDR3 is TGCGCCAGCAAGGGTCTAGCTGTCTCCTACGAGCAGTACTTC. Amino acids: CASKGLAVSYEQYF.

This clone has a count of ten or more. The chain employs TRBV29-1 and TRBJ2-7; D may be TRBD2 (6 bases). The V gene lost 5 bases and the J gene lost 4 bases, with 6 bases spanning the gap. This CDR3 spans 10 amino acids. The germline V gene encodes CDR1 SQVTM and CDR2 ANQGSEA. The CDR3 here is CSVRGYEQYF. For the CDR3, the DNA is TGCAGCGTTCGGGGGTACGAGCAGTACTTC.

This sequence joins TRBV5-1 and TRBJ2-2; 7 bases are shared with TRBD1. CDR3 length: 15 amino acids. CDR1 SGHRS and CDR2 YFSETQ come from the germline V gene. V gave up 3 bases and J gave up 3 bases; unmatched junction bases: 5. The CDR3 protein is CASSWGTADTGELFF. The CDR3 bases are TGCGCCAGCAGCTGGGGGACAGCAGACACCGGGGAGCTGTTTTTT. Using reference TRBV5-1 and TRBJ2-2 for the parts outside the CDR3, the full variable domain is KAGVTQTPRYLIKTRGQQVTLSCSPISGHRSVSWYQQTPGQGLQFLFEYFSETQRNKGNFPGRFSGRQFSNSRSEMNVSTLELGDSALYLCASSWGTADTGELFFGEGSRLTVL.

This clone showed up many times. The chain carries TRBV30 and TRBJ2-5; D gene uncertain. Germline-derived CDR1 and CDR2 are GTSNPN and SVGIG (reference sequence). Trimming pared 0 bases from V and 2 bases from J, leaving 7 bases between. This CDR3 region has 13 residues. Written as DNA, the CDR3 is TGTGCCTGGAGTGTGTGGAGTCAAGAGACCCAGTACTTC. Protein: CAWSVWSQETQYF.

This clone was observed a few times. The rearrangement joins TRBV19 to TRBJ1-6; possible D gene TRBD1, 5 bases. The germline V gene encodes CDR1 LNHDA and CDR2 SQIVND (reference sequence). The CDR3 is 14 amino acids. Trimming removed 3 bases at V and 5 bases at J, with 8 bases between. The CDR3 protein is CASSMRDDNSPLHF. Here the CDR3 DNA reads TGTGCCAGTAGTATGCGGGACGATAATTCACCCCTCCACTTT.

This clone came up a few times. The CDR3 DNA reads as TGTGCCAGCAGCTTATCGGACTCCCCCGCCCACGAGCAGTACTTC. Its protein product is CASSLSDSPAHEQYF. V gene TRBV2 combines with J gene TRBJ2-7; a possible D gene is TRBD2 (5 bases). CDR3 size: 15 residues. The ends were cut back, 6 bases at V and 5 bases at J, with 20 bases in the middle. CDR1 and CDR2 from the germline V gene are SNHLY and FYNNEI.

This clone was recorded at least ten times. The gene calls are TRBV14 and TRBJ2-1; D may be TRBD2 (6 bases). There are 14 residues in the CDR3. V dropped 7 bases and J dropped 3 bases, with 13 bases sitting between them. The germline V gene encodes CDR1 SGHDN and CDR2 FVKESK. CDR3 coding DNA: TGTGCCAGCACCTTCGGGACTCACTACAATGAGCAGTTCTTC. It specifies CASTFGTHYNEQFF.

The gene calls are TRBV4-3 and TRBJ1-6; D ambiguous. This CDR3 has 17 residues. Germline assignment: CDR1 LGHNA and CDR2 YSLEER. With 2 bases removed from V and 0 bases from J, the gap between germline ends came to 11 bases. The CDR3 region has the DNA TGCGCCAGCAGCCAAAGAAACCTACGCTCCTATAATTCACCCCTCCACTTT. Its protein product is CASSQRNLRSYNSPLHF.

This clone was counted a few times. This chain joins TRBV11-3 and TRBJ2-7, with TRBD2 identical over 7 bases. Trimming took 5 bases from V and 2 from J; bases not matched to a gene: 9. Germline CDR1 reads SGHNT; CDR2 reads YENEEA. This CDR3 region has 15 residues. This chain's CDR3 is CASSPGSGGAYEQYF. CDR3 nucleotides: TGTGCCAGCAGCCCAGGATCGGGGGGAGCCTACGAGCAGTACTTC.

The J gene is TRBJ2-3, the V gene TRBV7-9; 14 positions match TRBD2. This CDR3 has 17 residues. The germline gives CDR1 SEHNR, CDR2 FQNEAQ (reference sequence). The V segment lost 1 base and the J segment 6 bases; nucleotides outside the gene matches: 6. CDR3 DNA: TGTGCCAGCAGCTTAGGACTAGCGGGGGGGCGTTTGGATACGCAGTATTTT. Translating gives CASSLGLAGGRLDTQYF.

The chain is built from TRBV2 and TRBJ2-5; the match to TRBD2 covers 11 bases. This CDR3 comprises 14 residues. Germline V gene data show CDR1 as SNHLY and CDR2 as FYNNEI. V trimming: 7 bases; J trimming: 5 bases; junction bases outside the gene matches: 6. The CDR3 DNA sequence: TGTGCCAGCAAAGCTAGCGGGGGGAGGGAGACCCAGTACTTC. This encodes CASKASGGRETQYF.

CDR3 nucleotide sequence: TGCGCCAGCACCCCTGGACAGGGGCGATATGGCTACACCTTC. Protein sequence: CASTPGQGRYGYTF. The chain is built from TRBV23-1 and TRBJ1-2; 9 nucleotides line up with TRBD1. Being an ORF, TRBV23-1 has a function that is uncertain. The CDR3 is made up of 14 amino acids. Trimming removed 7 bases from V and 5 bases from J; junction bases left unmatched: 8.

In this sample, this clone turned up many times. This rearrangement joins TRBV23-1 to TRBJ2-5; weak D call: TRBD1 (5 bases). TRBV23-1 is reported as an ORF; its role is uncertain. The CDR3 sequence is 16 residues long. Trimming took 0 bases from V and 5 from J, leaving 16 bases between them. The CDR3 reads CASSQSWCQGRETQYF. The CDR3 nucleotides are TGCGCCAGCAGTCAATCTTGGTGTCAGGGAAGGGAGACCCAGTACTTC.

V usage is TRBV18 and J usage is TRBJ2-1; TRBD2 aligns across 14 bases. J lost 9 bases, V lost 0 bases, and 4 bases had no gene match. Germline V gives CDR1 KGHSH, CDR2 LQKENI. This CDR3 has 16 amino acids. CDR3 sequence (DNA): TGTGCCAGCTCACCACCTGGGACTAGCGGGGGTTCTGAGCAGTTCTTC. As protein: CASSPPGTSGGSEQFF.